This T cell receptor beta chain stems from a study of cytomegalovirus exposure and HLA in healthy donors. Findings and caveats of the study: The study recorded more than 150 TCR beta chains that were cytomegalovirus-associated. Both high specificity and high sensitivity reportedly marked the classifier's diagnosis of cytomegalovirus status.

Worth noting for this clone: Antigen unknown.

The protocol was immunoSEQ multiplex PCR, while the TCRdb copy is restricted to in-frame clones and leaves out a portion. This sample has under 100,000 clones, with approximately 96% found just once. V was shortened by 1 base and J by 6 bases, with 10 bases between the two germline ends. Germline V lookup: CDR1 KGHSH, CDR2 LQKENI. This CDR3 has 14 amino acids. Material for sequencing was PBMCs. This TCR derives from a woman younger than 35 in good health and CMV-seronegative. J is TRBJ2-1 and V is TRBV18, with D perhaps TRBD2 (5 bases). This chain's CDR3 is CASSPLAGGNEQFF. As DNA, the CDR3 is TGTGCCAGCTCACCACTTGCGGGTGGCAATGAGCAGTTCTTC.